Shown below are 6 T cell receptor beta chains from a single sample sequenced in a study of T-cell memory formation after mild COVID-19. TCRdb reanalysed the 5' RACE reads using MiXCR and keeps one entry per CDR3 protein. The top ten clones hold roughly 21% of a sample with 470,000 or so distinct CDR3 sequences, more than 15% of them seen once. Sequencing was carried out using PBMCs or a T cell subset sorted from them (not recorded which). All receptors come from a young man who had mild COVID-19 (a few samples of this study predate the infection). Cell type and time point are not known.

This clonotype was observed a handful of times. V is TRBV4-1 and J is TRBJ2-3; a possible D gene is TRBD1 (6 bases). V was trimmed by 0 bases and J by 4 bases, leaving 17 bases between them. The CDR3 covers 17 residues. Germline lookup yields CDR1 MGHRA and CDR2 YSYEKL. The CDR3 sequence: CASSQEGSAGVSDTQYF. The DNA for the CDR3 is TGCGCCAGCAGCCAAGAAGGCTCGGCAGGGGTGTCAGATACGCAGTATTTT.

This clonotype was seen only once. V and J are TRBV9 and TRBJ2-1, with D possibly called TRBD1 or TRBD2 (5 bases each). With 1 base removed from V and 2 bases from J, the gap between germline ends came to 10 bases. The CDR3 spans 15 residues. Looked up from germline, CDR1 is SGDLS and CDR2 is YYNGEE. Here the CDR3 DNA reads TGTGCCAGCAGCGTATACGTGGGGGCCTACAATGAGCAGTTCTTC. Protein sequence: CASSVYVGAYNEQFF.

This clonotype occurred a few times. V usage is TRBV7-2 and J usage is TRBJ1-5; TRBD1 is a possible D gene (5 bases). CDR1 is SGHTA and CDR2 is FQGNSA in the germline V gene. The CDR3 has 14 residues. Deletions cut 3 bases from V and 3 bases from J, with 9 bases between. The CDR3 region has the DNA TGTGCCAGCAGCTTGGCAGGGCCCAATCAGCCCCAGCATTTT. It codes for CASSLAGPNQPQHF.

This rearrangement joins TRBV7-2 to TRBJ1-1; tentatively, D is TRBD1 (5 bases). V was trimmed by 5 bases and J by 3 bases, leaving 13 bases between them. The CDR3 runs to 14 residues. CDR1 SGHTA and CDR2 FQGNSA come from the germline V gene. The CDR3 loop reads CASSAPGLYTEAFF. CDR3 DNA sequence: TGTGCCAGCAGCGCCCCGGGGCTATACACTGAAGCTTTCTTT.

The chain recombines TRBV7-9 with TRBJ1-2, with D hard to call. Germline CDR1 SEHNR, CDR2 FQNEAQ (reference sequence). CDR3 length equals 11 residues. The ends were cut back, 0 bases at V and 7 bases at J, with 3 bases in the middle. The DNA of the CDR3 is TGTGCCAGCAGCTTAGCTCTTGGCTACACCTTC. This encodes CASSLALGYTF.

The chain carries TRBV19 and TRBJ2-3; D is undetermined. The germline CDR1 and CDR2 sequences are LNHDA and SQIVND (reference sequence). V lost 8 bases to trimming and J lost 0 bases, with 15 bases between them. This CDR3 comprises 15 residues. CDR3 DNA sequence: TGTGCCAGTGGTGACATGATCCTTAGCACAGATACGCAGTATTTT. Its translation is CASGDMILSTDTQYF. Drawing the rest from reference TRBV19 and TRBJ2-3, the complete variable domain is DGGITQSPKYLFRKEGQNVTLSCEQNLNHDAMYWYRQDPGQGLRLIYYSQIVNDFQKGDIAEGYSVSREKKESFPLTVTSAQKNPTAFYLCASGDMILSTDTQYFGPGTRLTVL.